This is a list of T cell receptor beta chains from one sample in a study of identifying expanded T cells in peripheral blood. Here immunoSEQ multiplex PCR was the method, and the copy in TCRdb shows in-frame clones only, minus some. Of around 85,000 clones listed, about 91% are singletons. The material sequenced was blood. The receptors originated from a person aged 18 to 70 in good health. The CDR3 runs from the conserved cysteine through the conserved F or W. The D gene is left open where the match is weak. Some rows mark clone size as missing; the rest say once, few, many or name a class of expanded clone.

j_gene,d_gene,v_gene,abundance,CDR3nt,CDR3aa
TRBJ2-6,NA,TRBV19,NA,TGTGCCAGTAGTCAGGTGAACTCTGGGGCCAACGTCCTGACTTTC,CASSQVNSGANVLTF
TRBJ1-5,NA,TRBV2,NA,TGTGCCAGCAGCGGACAGCCCAATCAGCCCCAGCATTTT,CASSGQPNQPQHF
TRBJ2-1,NA,TRBV11-3,NA,TGTGCCAGCAGCTTAGGAGCAGGAGGATACAATGAGCAGTTCTTC,CASSLGAGGYNEQFF
TRBJ2-7,TRBD1,TRBV7-2,NA,TGTGCCAGCAGCCGGGACAGGGGATACGAGCAGTACTTC,CASSRDRGYEQYF
TRBJ2-7,TRBD1,TRBV12-5,NA,TGTGCTAGTGGTTTACAGGACAGGGTCTACGAGCAGTACTTC,CASGLQDRVYEQYF
TRBJ2-7,NA,TRBV7-2,NA,TGTGCCAGCACCAGATCGGGAAGATTTGGGCAGCAGTACTTC,CASTRSGRFGQQYF
TRBJ2-7,TRBD1,TRBV6-5,NA,TGTGCCAGCAGTTTCCAGACAGGGGTCTACGAGCAGTACTTC,CASSFQTGVYEQYF
TRBJ2-5,NA,TRBV7-8,NA,TGTGCCAGCAGCTTAGTGGCTAGCAGGGAGACCCAGTACTTC,CASSLVASRETQYF
TRBJ2-7,NA,TRBV6-1,once,TGTGCCACAGCAGGGGTGCGGTCCTCCTACGAGCAGTACTTC,CATAGVRSSYEQYF
TRBJ2-3,NA,TRBV19,NA,TGTGCCAGTAGCGGGAGAGTATTGACAGATACGCAGTATTTT,CASSGRVLTDTQYF
TRBJ2-2,NA,TRBV19,NA,TGTGCCAGTAGTATAGGTTTAGATACGAACACCGGGGAGCTGTTTTTT,CASSIGLDTNTGELFF
TRBJ1-4,NA,TRBV7-9,NA,TGTGCCAGCAGCTTAGTATACAAAAAACTGTTTTTT,CASSLVYKKLFF
TRBJ2-1,NA,TRBV9,NA,TGTGCCAGCAGCGTAGCGAGCGGGCGAGCTTACAATGAGCAGTTCTTC,CASSVASGRAYNEQFF
TRBJ2-1,NA,TRBV9,NA,TGTGCCAGCAGCGTTACCTTCGCGAACTACAATGAGCAGTTCTTC,CASSVTFANYNEQFF
TRBJ1-6,NA,TRBV19,few,TGTGCCAGTAATTCACAGGGTTGGTCACCCCTCCACTTT,CASNSQGWSPLHF
TRBJ1-5,TRBD1,TRBV6-6,NA,TGTGCCAGCAGTTACCAAATCCGACAGGGCCAGCCCCAGCATTTT,CASSYQIRQGQPQHF
TRBJ2-1,TRBD2,TRBV11-2,NA,TGTGCCAGCAGCTTAGCCCCACTTAGCGGGGGGGGCAATGAGCAGTTCTTC,CASSLAPLSGGGNEQFF
TRBJ1-2,TRBD1,TRBV5-6,NA,TGTGCCAGCAGCTTCTGGGTGAGGACAGGAGCTAACTATGGCTACACCTTC,CASSFWVRTGANYGYTF
TRBJ1-2,NA,TRBV29-1,once,TGCAGCGTTGAACCTAGGGACTATGGCTACACCTTC,CSVEPRDYGYTF
TRBJ1-1,NA,TRBV10-3,NA,TGTGCCATCAACGCGGGGGGGGGCCGACAGACTGAAGCTTTCTTT,CAINAGGGRQTEAFF
TRBJ1-1,NA,TRBV19,once,TGTGCCAGTTCTCGAGTGAACACTGAAGCTTTCTTT,CASSRVNTEAFF
TRBJ2-1,TRBD2,TRBV4-3,NA,TGCGCCAGCAGCCTCCTGTACGGGGGGTACAATGAGCAGTTCTTC,CASSLLYGGYNEQFF
TRBJ1-1,TRBD1,TRBV6-1,NA,TGTGCCAGCAGCTCCCGGGACAGAAACACTGAAGCTTTCTTT,CASSSRDRNTEAFF
TRBJ2-2,NA,TRBV21-1,few,TGTGCCAGCAGCAAATCTTGGGGGACAGAGGACGGGGAGCTGTTTTTT,CASSKSWGTEDGELFF
TRBJ1-3,NA,TRBV30,NA,TGTGCCTGGAGGGCCTCTGGAAACACCATATATTTT,CAWRASGNTIYF
TRBJ2-5,NA,TRBV6-6,few,TGTGCCAGCAGTTACGGTGGGATCAACCAAGAGACCCAGTACTTC,CASSYGGINQETQYF
TRBJ2-6,NA,TRBV9,NA,TGTGCCAGCAGCCCCAGGGATGGGGGATTGGCTTCTGGGGCCAACGTCCTGACTTTC,CASSPRDGGLASGANVLTF
TRBJ2-7,TRBD2,TRBV19,NA,TGTGCCAGTAGTAGGTCTAGCGGGGTGACGTACGAGCAGTACTTC,CASSRSSGVTYEQYF
TRBJ2-1,NA,TRBV11-3,once,TGTGCCAGCAGCTTCGCGGGGCAAGAGCAGTTCTTC,CASSFAGQEQFF